This T cell receptor (beta chain) was sequenced during a study of T cells in Graves' hyperthyroidism and ophthalmopathy. Points from the study as a whole: Within blood appeared most thyroid clonotypes that had expanded above 0.001.

Amplified TCR beta CDR3 regions derived from RNA transcripts. The primer set for the first-round RT-PCR of the TCR CDR3 was HTBI. One entry per CDR3 protein results from TCRdb running MiXCR on the multiplex PCR reads. The data hold roughly 640,000 distinct CDR3 sequences, with roughly 16% observed a single time. The J segment lost 2 bases and the V segment lost 1 base, leaving 4 bases of the junction unmatched. Germline V lookup: CDR1 SNHLY, CDR2 FYNNEI. The CDR3 runs to 15 residues. This clonotype was picked up many times. Its antigen is unidentified. Criteria for exclusion of patients were uncontrolled infection, other autoimmune disease, pregnancy or lactation. Each 10 ml fresh peripheral blood draw supplied the PBMCs.

Sequencing was performed on blood. This sequence was found in a woman aged 35 to 49 with Graves' ophthalmopathy. This chain joins TRBV2 and TRBJ1-2; 7 bases map to TRBD1. CDR3 residues: CASSEEGRGNYGYTF. CDR3 sequence (DNA): TGTGCCAGCAGTGAAGAGGGCAGGGGGAACTATGGCTACACCTTC.